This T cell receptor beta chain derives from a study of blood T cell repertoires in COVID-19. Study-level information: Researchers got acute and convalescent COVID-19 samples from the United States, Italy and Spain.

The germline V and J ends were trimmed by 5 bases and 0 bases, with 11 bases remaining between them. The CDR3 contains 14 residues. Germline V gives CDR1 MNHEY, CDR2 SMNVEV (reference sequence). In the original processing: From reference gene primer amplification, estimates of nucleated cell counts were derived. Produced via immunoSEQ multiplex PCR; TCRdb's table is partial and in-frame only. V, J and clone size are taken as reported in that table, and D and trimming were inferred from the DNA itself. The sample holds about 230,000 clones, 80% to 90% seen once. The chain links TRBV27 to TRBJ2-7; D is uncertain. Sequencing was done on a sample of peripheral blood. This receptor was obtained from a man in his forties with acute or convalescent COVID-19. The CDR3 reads CASSPKQSSYEQYF. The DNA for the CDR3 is TGTGCCAGCAGTCCCAAACAGAGCTCCTACGAGCAGTACTTC.